This T cell receptor beta chain was documented in a study of OX40 agonist ivuxolimab in advanced cancers. Turning to the overall study: The costimulatory receptor OX40 (CD134) was targeted by ivuxolimab, a fully human IgG2 agonistic monoclonal antibody. The paper describes the monotherapy dose-escalation part (N ≈ 52 patients) of the phase I trial of ivuxolimab. In the dose-escalation cohort, 75% to 90% of patients were male, and the mean age was approximately 60 years with a range of roughly 23 to 79. Intravenous ivuxolimab was administered to patients every 2 weeks at six dose levels: 0.01, 0.1, 0.3, 1.5, 3 and 10 mg/kg. Of the approximately 50 patients in dose escalation, 19 had hepatocellular carcinoma, about 15 had melanoma, 9 had renal cell carcinoma and 9 had head and neck cancer. Prior anti-PD-1, anti-PD-L1 or anti-CTLA-4 therapy was permitted, and approximately 41% of dose-escalation patients had received checkpoint inhibitors. Partial responses occurred in three dose-escalation patients: two with cutaneous melanoma and one with hepatocellular carcinoma. The point of sequencing TCRbeta in the periphery was to test whether ivuxolimab changed TCR sequence diversity and drove clonal T-cell expansion. Results the study describes overall, beyond this receptor: Low levels of normalized T-cell clonal expansion were also seen in some patients who did not respond. Antigen specificity was not determined for the clonally expanded peripheral T cells. After ivuxolimab, CD8+ T cells had more expanded clones than CD4+ T cells on average. Partial responders in the 0.1-3.0 mg/kg groups had among the lowest normalized peripheral clonal expansion, especially among CD8+ T cells. At doses from 0.1 to 3.0 mg/kg, clonal expansion was seen in both CD4+ and CD8+ blood T cells between baseline and week 6.

Patients with a history of autoimmune disease or receiving systemic immunosuppression were excluded from the trial. In every dose cohort, peripheral blood was drawn for TCR sequencing at baseline, cycle 4 day 1, and cycle 7 day 1. Samples came from an open-label, multicenter, first-in-human phase I dose-escalation trial of ivuxolimab. Adults with locally advanced or metastatic melanoma, renal cell carcinoma, hepatocellular carcinoma or head and neck squamous cell carcinoma were enrolled in the trial. Before TCR sequencing, CD4+ T cells and CD8+ T cells were sorted from peripheral blood as separate populations. Note on this clone: The specificity of this receptor is unknown. No much larger clone is present one base from it, and per-base qualities are unavailable.

Trimming at the junction amounts to 3 bases on V and 5 bases on J, and the germline ends lie 14 bases apart. CDR1 SGHKS and CDR2 YYEKEE were looked up in the germline V gene (reference sequence). The CDR3 holds 14 amino acids from the cysteine to the phenylalanine. Kept here is only the CDR3 DNA, which spans 42 bases and is read in frame from base 1. Genomic DNA was extracted from sorted cells for sequencing of the TCRbeta CDR3 region. The immunoSEQ Assay was used for sequencing of TCRbeta CDR3 regions. TCRdb took this table from immuneACCESS and kept in-frame rearrangements with V and J called. Such tables lack part of the clones; where checked against another copy, unresolved V genes explain under half of the gap, and the rest is unexplained. The sample table shows 70,000 to 95,000 clones, and approximately 85% are seen once. In total, the top ten clones hold over 3% of the sample.

Specimen: CD4+ or CD8+ T cells sorted from blood, collected in a trial of the OX40 agonist ivuxolimab. The chain links TRBV5-5 with TRBJ1-1; TRBD1 is perhaps the D gene, given 6 matching bases. This sequence originates from an adult with an advanced solid tumor such as melanoma, head and neck, liver or kidney cancer. The bases are TGTGCCAGCAGCTGGGGGACAACGGGGACTGAAGCTTTCTTT. This encodes CASSWGTTGTEAFF.